The clone carrying this T cell receptor beta chain appeared a few times. Its antigen remains unidentified. The CDR3 runs to 17 residues. Germline lookup yields CDR1 SGHAT and CDR2 FQDESV (reference sequence). Trimming took off 7 bases at V and 0 bases at J, with 19 bases between the two ends. This record comes from a study of OX40 agonist ivuxolimab in advanced cancers. About the research overall: Intravenous ivuxolimab was administered to patients every 2 weeks at 0.01 to 10 mg/kg. Among those enrolled, mean age was roughly 62 years (range about 23 to 90) and 75% to 85% were male. Study-level points and caveats: There was clonal expansion of CD4+ and CD8+ blood T cells by week 6 at 0.1 to 3.0 mg/kg.

Assay: immunoSEQ multiplex PCR; the TCRdb copy retains only in-frame clones and omits some. Of about 55,000 clones listed, 88% are singletons. V gene TRBV11-1 combines with J gene TRBJ1-3, with D unclear. The receptor's source is an adult with an advanced solid tumor such as melanoma, head and neck, liver or kidney cancer. Sequenced here: CD4+ or CD8+ T cells sorted from blood, sampled in a trial of the OX40 agonist ivuxolimab. This CDR3 is CASNLSGWGTSGNTIYF. The CDR3 DNA reads TGTGCCAGCAACCTATCGGGATGGGGTACCTCTGGAAACACCATATATTTT. Variable domain in full (rest from reference TRBV11-1 and TRBJ1-3): EAEVAQSPRYKITEKSQAVAFWCDPISGHATLYWYRQILGQGPELLVQFQDESVVDDSQLPKDRFSAERLKGVDSTLKIQPAELGDSAMYLCASNLSGWGTSGNTIYFGEGSWLTVV.